These 10 T cell receptor beta chains originate from one sample sequenced in a study of radiotherapy plus CTLA-4 blockade in lung cancer. This table comes from immunoSEQ multiplex PCR, and its TCRdb copy is limited to in-frame clones, with some not included. This table holds roughly 80,000 clones, about four fifths found once. The input for sequencing was peripheral blood, taken from a patient treated with radiotherapy plus ipilimumab. The origin of the receptors is a human donor with non-small cell lung cancer who had a partial response to radiotherapy plus ipilimumab. Some clones in this sample may be carry-over from other donors' samples.

The chain recombines TRBV5-1 with TRBJ2-1, with 16 bases matching TRBD2. Germline CDR1 and CDR2: SGHRS and YFSETQ. This CDR3 region has 16 residues. After removal of 4 bases from V and 4 bases from J, the junction contained 2 bases not matched to a gene. The CDR3 reads CASSAGLAGGYNEQFF. CDR3 nucleotide sequence: TGCGCCAGCAGCGCGGGACTAGCGGGGGGGTACAATGAGCAGTTCTTC.

The gene calls are TRBV6-5 and TRBJ1-5, with a possible D match to TRBD1 (6 bases). The CDR3 contains 12 residues. The V end was cut by 10 bases, the J end by 4 bases, with 11 bases between. The germline CDR1 and CDR2 sequences are MNHEY and SVGAGI. CDR3 sequence (DNA): TGTGCCACCAAGGACAGTAATCAGCCCCAGCATTTT. Amino acid sequence: CATKDSNQPQHF.

V usage is TRBV19 and J usage is TRBJ1-2; the D is unclear. Per the germline V gene, CDR1 is LNHDA and CDR2 is SQIVND (reference sequence). Trimming stripped 7 bases from V and 4 bases from J, with 13 bases between. This CDR3 has 13 amino acids. Here the CDR3 reads CASKSTDRYGYTF. CDR3 nucleotides: TGTGCCAGTAAGAGCACAGACCGCTATGGCTACACCTTC. Complete variable domain (other parts from reference TRBV19 and TRBJ1-2): DGGITQSPKYLFRKEGQNVTLSCEQNLNHDAMYWYRQDPGQGLRLIYYSQIVNDFQKGDIAEGYSVSREKKESFPLTVTSAQKNPTAFYLCASKSTDRYGYTFGSGTRLTVV.

CDR3: CASSLRAGIRYEQYF. The CDR3 DNA is TGTGCCAGCAGCTTAAGAGCAGGGATTCGCTACGAGCAGTACTTC. The chain couples TRBV7-2 to TRBJ2-7; tentatively, D is TRBD1 (5 bases). Germline CDR1 and CDR2: SGHTA and FQGNSA. Trimming took 2 bases from V and 3 from J, leaving 14 bases between them. The CDR3 consists of 15 residues.

The chain couples TRBV29-1 to TRBJ2-7; perhaps TRBD1 as D (6 bases). Germline V gives CDR1 SQVTM, CDR2 ANQGSEA. Trimming cost V 5 bases and J 0 bases, with 17 bases left between them. The CDR3 has 15 residues. The CDR3 sequence is CSVSTRQVSSYEQYF. CDR3 sequence (DNA): TGCAGCGTTAGCACCAGACAGGTTAGCTCCTACGAGCAGTACTTC.

The chain combines TRBV30 with TRBJ1-2; D is perhaps TRBD1 (5 bases). The germline V gene encodes CDR1 GTSNPN and CDR2 SVGIG (reference sequence). The CDR3 runs to 14 residues. With 0 bases removed from V and 5 bases from J, the gap between germline ends came to 13 bases. In nucleotides, the CDR3 is TGTGCCTGGAGTGTTGGCAGGGATCTTTATGGCTACACCTTC. Encoded protein: CAWSVGRDLYGYTF.

This chain joins TRBV9 and TRBJ1-2, with D maybe TRBD1 (6 bases). The germline V gene has CDR1 SGDLS and CDR2 YYNGEE. V was shortened by 0 bases and J by 4 bases, with 16 bases between the two germline ends. This CDR3 is built from 16 residues. Here the CDR3 reads CASSVVPFDRPYGYTF. CDR3 in DNA: TGTGCCAGCAGCGTAGTCCCTTTCGACAGGCCCTATGGCTACACCTTC.

V usage is TRBV30 and J usage is TRBJ2-3; perhaps TRBD1 as D (8 bases). Germline CDR1 and CDR2: GTSNPN and SVGIG (reference sequence). V was trimmed by 5 bases and J by 4 bases, leaving 13 bases between them. The CDR3 sequence is 13 residues long. The CDR3: CAWATGGADTQYF. CDR3 DNA sequence: TGTGCCTGGGCCACAGGGGGGGCAGATACGCAGTATTTT.

The chain is built from TRBV9 and TRBJ2-7; 7 bases align to TRBD1. Trimming took 3 bases from V and 6 from J; bases not matched to a gene: 12. The CDR3 covers 15 residues. Germline assignment: CDR1 SGDLS and CDR2 YYNGEE. The CDR3 reads CASSATQQGFREQYF. CDR3 DNA sequence: TGTGCCAGCAGCGCGACGCAACAGGGGTTCCGCGAGCAGTACTTC.

This clone occurred a few times. The chain has TRBV5-6 and TRBJ2-7; 14 nucleotides match TRBD2. The CDR3 covers 16 residues. Germline V gene lookup returns CDR1 SGHDT and CDR2 YYEEEE. Trimming took 4 bases from V and 6 from J; bases not matched to a gene: 9. The CDR3 DNA reads as TGTGCCAGCAGCCGCGGCGGACTAGCGGGGGGCAGCGAGCAGTACTTC. As protein: CASSRGGLAGGSEQYF. Using reference TRBV5-6 and TRBJ2-7 for the parts outside the CDR3, the full variable domain is DAGVTQSPTHLIKTRGQQVTLRCSPKSGHDTVSWYQQALGQGPQFIFQYYEEEERQRGNFPDRFSGHQFPNYSSELNVNALLLGDSALYLCASSRGGLAGGSEQYFGPGTRLTVT.